Below, 3 T cell receptor beta chains from the same sample are listed, as sequenced in a study of blood T cell repertoires in COVID-19. Produced via immunoSEQ multiplex PCR; TCRdb's table is partial and in-frame only. The sample includes tens of thousands of clones, 85% to 90% of them seen just once. Sequencing was performed on peripheral blood. The receptors come from a man in his forties or fifties with acute or convalescent COVID-19.

J is TRBJ1-6 and V is TRBV7-2; TRBD1 might be the D (6 bases). CDR3 length equals 16 residues. CDR1 is SGHTA and CDR2 is FQGNSA in the germline V gene. V lost 2 bases and J 7 bases, leaving 15 bases between the germline ends. CDR3 protein: CASSLSGGQINSPLHF. In DNA, the CDR3 is TGTGCCAGCAGCTTATCGGGGGGGCAGATAAATTCACCCCTCCACTTT.

The chain carries TRBV7-8 and TRBJ1-5; 10 positions agree with TRBD1. Trimming cost V 5 bases and J 2 bases; bases outside gene matches: 18. Germline V gene sequence: CDR1 SGHVS, CDR2 FQNEAQ. The CDR3 is 20 amino acids. CDR3 protein: CASSTYDRGRKVGGNQPQHF. The CDR3 nucleotides are TGTGCCAGCAGCACCTACGACAGGGGGCGGAAGGTTGGCGGCAATCAGCCCCAGCATTTT.

This chain joins TRBV24-1 and TRBJ2-2, with D possibly TRBD1 on 5 matching bases. The CDR3 has 15 amino acids. Germline CDR1 and CDR2: KGHDR and SFDVKD. The V end was cut by 3 bases, the J end by 3 bases, with 10 bases between. CDR3 sequence reads: CATSDRQMDTGELFF. CDR3 DNA sequence: TGTGCCACCAGTGATCGACAGATGGACACCGGGGAGCTGTTTTTT.